This entry concerns a single TCR beta chain. Its cognate antigen is unknown. The data derive from a study of T cell responses to AZD1222 COVID-19 vaccine. General study findings and limits: Across the whole spike, CD4 TCRs peaked at regions 160-218 and 743-854.

The ends were cut back, 3 bases at V and 0 bases at J, with 11 bases in the middle. Germline V lookup: CDR1 KGHSH, CDR2 LQKENI. The CDR3 sequence is 15 residues long. Only in-frame clones appear in the TCRdb table, and some are missing; sequencing was by immunoSEQ multiplex PCR. The repertoire includes about 79,000 clones, about 84% of them detected once, and under 25% sits in the top ten. Specimen: peripheral blood, collected on day 0 of AZD1222 vaccination. The clonotype was recovered from an adult in good health. This chain uses TRBV18 with TRBJ2-5; no definite D call. DNA of the CDR3: TGTGCCAGCTCACCCGAGGCACTGTACCAAGAGACCCAGTACTTC. Its translation: CASSPEALYQETQYF. The full variable domain, completed using reference TRBV18 and TRBJ2-5, is NAGVMQNPRHLVRRRGQEARLRCSPMKGHSHVYWYRQLPEEGLKFMVYLQKENIIDESGMPKERFSAEFPKEGPSILRIQQVVRGDSAAYFCASSPEALYQETQYFGPGTRLLVL.